The 19 T cell receptor beta chains below were found in one sample sequenced in a study of identical twins. MiXCR was run by TCRdb on the 5' RACE reads, yielding one entry per CDR3 protein. Here the sample spans fewer than 900,000 distinct CDR3 sequences, 21% being singletons. These records were also assigned to another study, of T cells expressing NK-cell markers.

Sequences were obtained from PBMCs. The receptors were sampled from a woman between 18 and 29 years old in good health.

This clonotype was seen a few times. The chain has TRBV5-1 and TRBJ2-1; the D gene is possibly TRBD1 (6 bases). Per germline, CDR1 SGHRS and CDR2 YFSETQ. Trimming removed 3 bases at V and 7 bases at J, with 11 bases between. The CDR3 is made up of 13 amino acids. CDR3 in DNA: TGCGCCAGCAGCTCCCCACAGGGAAATGAGCAGTTCTTC. Translating gives CASSSPQGNEQFF.

There are many counts of this clonotype. This rearrangement joins TRBV29-1 to TRBJ2-7; D possibly corresponds to TRBD2 (5 bases). Germline values: CDR1 SQVTM, CDR2 ANQGSEA. V dropped 4 bases and J dropped 6 bases, with 10 bases sitting between them. CDR3 length: 11 amino acids. The CDR3: CSVVVGGEQYF. The DNA of the CDR3 is TGCAGCGTTGTTGTCGGAGGCGAGCAGTACTTC.

This clonotype was picked up many times. This chain uses TRBV29-1 with TRBJ2-7; no firm D call. The length of the CDR3 is 13 residues. V was cut by 3 bases and J by 0 bases, with 9 bases left in between. Germline V gene data show CDR1 as SQVTM and CDR2 as ANQGSEA. Here the CDR3 DNA reads TGCAGCGTTGAGGACGCCAACTCCTACGAGCAGTACTTC. It is translated as CSVEDANSYEQYF.

This sequence joins TRBV7-2 and TRBJ2-3; TRBD2 matches at 7 bases. J gave up 6 bases and V 3 bases, and 6 bases lay outside the gene matches. Germline CDR1 SGHTA, CDR2 FQGNSA. The CDR3 is 14 amino acids. CDR3 sequence: CASSFQRGGDTQYF. The CDR3 region has the DNA TGTGCCAGCAGCTTTCAGCGGGGCGGGGATACGCAGTATTTT. Filled out from reference TRBV7-2 and TRBJ2-3, the complete variable domain reads GAGVSQSPSNKVTEKGKDVELRCDPISGHTALYWYRQSLGQGLEFLIYFQGNSAPDKSGLPSDRFSAERTGGSVSTLTIQRTQQEDSAVYLCASSFQRGGDTQYFGPGTRLTVL.

This rearrangement joins TRBV13 to TRBJ2-1; tentative D call: TRBD1 (6 bases). Germline V gene data show CDR1 as PRHDT and CDR2 as FYEKMQ (reference sequence). The CDR3 has 14 amino acids. Trimming removed 5 bases at V and 4 bases at J, with 12 bases between. The CDR3: CASSTLDSYNEQFF. Here the CDR3 DNA reads TGTGCCAGCAGCACCCTGGACAGTTACAATGAGCAGTTCTTC.

The chain has TRBV7-9 and TRBJ2-3; D could derive from TRBD1 or TRBD2 (5 bases each). This CDR3 comprises 15 residues. The germline V gene has CDR1 SEHNR and CDR2 FQNEAQ (reference sequence). The V gene lost 3 bases and the J gene lost 4 bases, with 14 bases spanning the gap. DNA of the CDR3: TGTGCCAGCAGCTTCGGGGCGGCCCGAGCAGATACGCAGTATTTT. Translating gives CASSFGAARADTQYF.

This clonotype has ten or more counts. The chain carries TRBV6-5 and TRBJ2-7; 9 bases fit TRBD1. J lost 3 bases, V lost 2 bases, and 8 bases had no gene match. CDR1 and CDR2 from the germline V gene are MNHEY and SVGAGI. The CDR3 loop spans 16 amino acids. This CDR3 is CASSYTVPGQGYEQYF. The CDR3 DNA follows: TGTGCCAGCAGTTACACCGTACCGGGACAGGGCTACGAGCAGTACTTC.

The chain links TRBV6-1 to TRBJ2-3; tentatively, D is TRBD2 (6 bases). The CDR3 contains 18 residues. Germline-derived CDR1 and CDR2 are MNHNS and SASEGT. The ends were cut back, 7 bases at V and 3 bases at J, with 26 bases in the middle. The CDR3 DNA is TGTGCCAGCACAGGGAAGGTAACAAGTCGAAGCGGGACAGATACGCAGTATTTT. It codes for CASTGKVTSRSGTDTQYF.

There are a few counts of this clonotype. The V gene is TRBV20-1, the J gene TRBJ2-6; TRBD1 agrees at 10 bases. The germline V gene has CDR1 DFQATT and CDR2 SNEGSKA (reference sequence). The CDR3 has 19 amino acids. The V segment lost 1 base and the J segment 2 bases; nucleotides outside the gene matches: 11. The CDR3 DNA follows: TGCAGTGCTAGAGGCCATCTGGGGACAGGGGTCGCTGGGGCCAACGTCCTGACTTTC. This encodes CSARGHLGTGVAGANVLTF.

This clonotype appeared a few times. This sequence joins TRBV5-1 and TRBJ2-7; D gene uncertain. Germline CDR1 SGHRS, CDR2 YFSETQ. The V gene lost 0 bases and the J gene lost 6 bases, with 10 bases spanning the gap. This CDR3 spans 13 amino acids. The CDR3 DNA reads TGCGCCAGCAGCTTGGAAACTCCCCTCGAGCAGTACTTC. Amino acid sequence: CASSLETPLEQYF.

This sequence joins TRBV5-1 and TRBJ2-5, with D possibly matching TRBD1 (6 bases). Germline CDR1 SGHRS, CDR2 YFSETQ. The CDR3 has 15 residues. Deletions cut 7 bases from V and 1 base from J, with 17 bases between. CDR3 in DNA: TGCGCCAGCGGCCGGGACACCTCGATCCAAGAGACCCAGTACTTC. Translated, it gives CASGRDTSIQETQYF.

V usage is TRBV9 and J usage is TRBJ2-3; D is ambiguous. This CDR3 is built from 15 residues. With 0 bases removed from V and 3 bases from J, the gap between germline ends came to 11 bases. Germline V gives CDR1 SGDLS, CDR2 YYNGEE. CDR3 DNA: TGTGCCAGCAGCGTAGAGGGATTCCGGACAGATACGCAGTATTTT. Its protein is CASSVEGFRTDTQYF.

The chain couples TRBV20-1 to TRBJ2-1; TRBD2 matches at 11 bases. The V gene's germline CDR1 is DFQATT and CDR2 SNEGSKA (reference sequence). CDR3 length: 16 residues. V lost 2 bases to trimming and J lost 0 bases; unmatched junction nucleotides: 3. CDR3: CSARRLAGSSYNEQFF. The CDR3, as DNA: TGCAGTGCTAGAAGACTAGCGGGAAGCTCCTACAATGAGCAGTTCTTC.

This clonotype was found many times. This chain uses TRBV6-4 with TRBJ2-3, with a possible D match to TRBD1 (5 bases). Between the trimmed V and J ends, which lost 0 bases and 2 bases, there was a span of 9 bases. Germline lookup yields CDR1 MRHNA and CDR2 SNTAGT. The CDR3 covers 15 residues. The CDR3 sequence is CASSDSKGHTDTQYF. The DNA of the CDR3 is TGTGCCAGCAGTGACTCGAAGGGGCACACAGATACGCAGTATTTT.

The chain links TRBV20-1 to TRBJ2-3; no firm D call. The CDR3 sequence is 11 residues long. CDR1 is DFQATT, CDR2 SNEGSKA, per germline (reference sequence). Trimming took off 4 bases at V and 6 bases at J, with 8 bases between the two ends. CDR3 nucleotides: TGCAGTGCTATGACTTGGGATACGCAGTATTTT. Encoded protein: CSAMTWDTQYF.

This clonotype came up many times. The chain uses TRBV27 and TRBJ2-7; TRBD1 matches at 10 bases. Germline assignment: CDR1 MNHEY and CDR2 SMNVEV (reference sequence). The length of the CDR3 is 14 residues. J was trimmed by 9 bases and V by 6 bases; bases with no gene match: 11. The CDR3 DNA reads as TGTGCCAGCAGCCGTGGGGACAGGGGTAGTGTGCAGTACTTC. Protein sequence: CASSRGDRGSVQYF.

This sequence joins TRBV12-3 or TRBV12-4 and TRBJ1-1; no clear D gene. The CDR3 is 14 amino acids. Trimming cost V 2 bases and J 5 bases, with 12 bases left between them. The CDR3 region is CASSLLEGGTEAFF. CDR3 DNA: TGTGCCAGCAGTTTATTGGAGGGAGGGACTGAAGCTTTCTTT.

V and J are TRBV10-3 and TRBJ2-7, with 11 nucleotides matching TRBD1. The CDR3 consists of 13 residues. Germline V CDR1 and CDR2: ENHRY, SYGVKD. V shed 11 bases and J 0 bases; nucleotides not matched to a gene: 3. CDR3 sequence: CAAGTGGSYEQYF. The CDR3 coding sequence is TGTGCCGCCGGGACAGGGGGCTCCTACGAGCAGTACTTC.

The genes are TRBV12-3 or TRBV12-4 and TRBJ2-1, with D possibly TRBD1 on 6 matching bases. V lost 3 bases and J 7 bases, leaving 10 bases between the germline ends. The CDR3 is 13 amino acids. For the CDR3, the DNA is TGTGCCAGCAGTTTGGGGGCGAGGAATGAGCAGTTCTTC. As protein: CASSLGARNEQFF.